A selection of T cell receptor beta chains follows, all from one sample in a study of T cells in Graves' hyperthyroidism and ophthalmopathy. TCRdb fed the multiplex PCR reads into MiXCR, producing one record per CDR3 protein. The table lists 650,000 to 750,000 distinct CDR3 sequences, approximately 15% of them singletons, with 10% in the top ten. The sequenced sample consisted of blood. These receptors all come from a woman aged 18-29 years with Graves' hyperthyroidism. Both conserved end residues are part of each CDR3. D genes are given only for firm matches. Where a row states a size, it is once, few, many or the class of an expanded clone; other rows omit it.

len	d_gene	v_gene	j_gene	abundance	CDR3nt	CDR3aa
14	TRBD1	TRBV2	TRBJ1-4	-	TGTGCCAGCAGGATACAGGGGGGACTTGAAAAACTGTTTTTT	CASRIQGGLEKLFF
14	-	TRBV9	TRBJ1-2	-	TGTGCCAGCAGCGTAGGTGACATTGCCTATGGCTACACCTTC	CASSVGDIAYGYTF
14	-	TRBV5-1	TRBJ2-5	-	TGCGCCAGCAGCTTGGGACAGCAACAAGAGACCCAGTACTTC	CASSLGQQQETQYF
14	TRBD1	TRBV12-3/TRBV12-4	TRBJ1-1	-	TGTGCCAGCAGTTTGCGGCAGGGGGCGGGTGAAGCTTTCTTT	CASSLRQGAGEAFF
15	-	TRBV7-6	TRBJ2-7	-	TGTGCCAGCAGCGGGGGTCGGAGGGGCTCCTACGAGCAGTACTTC	CASSGGRRGSYEQYF
13	-	TRBV2	TRBJ1-4	many	TGTGCCAGCAGTGATACTGCTAATGAAAAACTGTTTTTT	CASSDTANEKLFF
15	TRBD2	TRBV30	TRBJ2-2	few	TGTGCCTGGAGTGTCGGGACTAGAAACACCGGGGAGCTGTTTTTT	CAWSVGTRNTGELFF
13	TRBD1	TRBV10-3	TRBJ1-1	many	TGTGCCACCAGGACAGGGGAGAACACTGAAGCTTTCTTT	CATRTGENTEAFF
15	-	TRBV7-2	TRBJ2-7	-	TGTGCCAGCAGCCCGGGGGGGACAGGGTTTTACGAGCAGTACTTC	CASSPGGTGFYEQYF
16	TRBD2	TRBV12-3/TRBV12-4	TRBJ2-4	-	TGTGCCAGCGGGTTTCGGAGCGGGAGGGCCCAAAACATTCAGTACTTC	CASGFRSGRAQNIQYF
13	-	TRBV20-1	TRBJ2-4	many	TGCAGCGCGACCGTTCCGGGTAAAAACATTCAGTACTTC	CSATVPGKNIQYF
19	TRBD2	TRBV2	TRBJ2-2	few	TGTGCCAGCAGTTCCCCCGTCGGCCTAGCGGGAGATCTAACCGGGGAGCTGTTTTTT	CASSSPVGLAGDLTGELFF
13	-	TRBV12-3/TRBV12-4	TRBJ1-4	-	TGTGCCACCTCGGGCAGGGCCCCCCGAAAACTGTTTTTT	CATSGRAPRKLFF
15	TRBD1	TRBV18	TRBJ2-3	-	TGTGCCAGCTCACCTGAGGGGGCGAGTACAGATACGCAGTATTTT	CASSPEGASTDTQYF
15	-	TRBV19	TRBJ1-5	-	TGTGCCAGTAGTCGGGGTCTCAGCGGGAATCAGCCCCAGCATTTT	CASSRGLSGNQPQHF
16	-	TRBV18	TRBJ2-7	many	TGTGCCAGCTCACCCCCAGGTTGGGACCCATCCTACGAGCAGTACTTC	CASSPPGWDPSYEQYF
12	-	TRBV10-3	TRBJ1-2	-	TGTGCCATCAGGGGGGGCCCCGATGGCTACACCTTC	CAIRGGPDGYTF
13	-	TRBV7-9	TRBJ1-4	-	TGTGCCAGCCAAGGAGGGGTGGAGGAAAAACTGTTTTTT	CASQGGVEEKLFF
13	-	TRBV25-1	TRBJ1-1	few	TGTGCCAGCAATGGGGTCGGGGGCACTGAAGCTTTCTTT	CASNGVGGTEAFF
14	-	TRBV2	TRBJ1-2	many	TGTGCCAGCAGCGCCGATCAGGGAGTCTATGGCTACACCTTC	CASSADQGVYGYTF
12	-	TRBV12-3/TRBV12-4	TRBJ2-1	few	TGTGCCAGCAGGGGCAGGGTTGGAGAGCAGTTCTTC	CASRGRVGEQFF
16	-	TRBV9	TRBJ2-1	few	TGTGCCAGCAGCCCAAAAGCGGGCAACTCCTACAATGAGCAGTTCTTC	CASSPKAGNSYNEQFF
14	-	TRBV9	TRBJ2-1	-	TGTGCCAGCAGCGAACCCGGGACTCTCAATGAGCAGTTCTTC	CASSEPGTLNEQFF
15	TRBD2	TRBV7-7	TRBJ2-3	few	TGTGCCAGCAGCAGTAGCGGGAAGGGGACAGATACGCAGTATTTT	CASSSSGKGTDTQYF
15	TRBD1	TRBV12-3/TRBV12-4	TRBJ1-2	few	TGTGCCAGCAGTCCAGACAGGGGAAGGAGTTATGGCTACACCTTC	CASSPDRGRSYGYTF
15	-	TRBV25-1	TRBJ2-5	-	TGTGCCAGCAGTGACTGGGGCCGGGAGCAAGAGACCCAGTACTTC	CASSDWGREQETQYF
14	-	TRBV10-1	TRBJ2-2	many	TGCGCCAGCAGTGAATCCAGGGACACCGGGGAGCTGTTTTTT	CASSESRDTGELFF
13	-	TRBV6-6	TRBJ1-2	few	TGTGCCAGCAGTTACTCACAGGGCTATGGCTACACCTTC	CASSYSQGYGYTF